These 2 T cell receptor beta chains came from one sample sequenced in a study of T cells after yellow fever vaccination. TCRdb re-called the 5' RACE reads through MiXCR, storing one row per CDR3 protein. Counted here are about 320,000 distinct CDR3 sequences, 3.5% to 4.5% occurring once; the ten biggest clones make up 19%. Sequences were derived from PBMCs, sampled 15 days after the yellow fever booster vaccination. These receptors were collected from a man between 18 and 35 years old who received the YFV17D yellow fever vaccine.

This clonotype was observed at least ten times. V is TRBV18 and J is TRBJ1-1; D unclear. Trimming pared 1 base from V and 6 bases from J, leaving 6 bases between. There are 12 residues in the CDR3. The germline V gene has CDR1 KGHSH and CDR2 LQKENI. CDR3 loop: CASSPRGPEAFF. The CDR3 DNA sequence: TGTGCCAGCTCACCACGAGGGCCTGAAGCTTTCTTT.

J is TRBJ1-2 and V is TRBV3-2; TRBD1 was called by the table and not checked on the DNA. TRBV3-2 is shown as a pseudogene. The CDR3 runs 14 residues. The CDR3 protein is CASSPGQDGDGYTF. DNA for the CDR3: TGTGCCAGCAGCCCGGGACAGGACGGAGATGGCTACACCTTC.